Each of the 7 T cell receptor beta chains below was sequenced from the same sample in a study of PD-1 blockade in classical Hodgkin lymphoma. The patients all showed relapse after autologous stem cell transplantation, while their brentuximab vedotin exposure varied. It was by magnetic negative selection that CD8+ T cells were isolated from thawed PBMCs. TCRdb's copy holds only in-frame clones and misses some; the assay was immunoSEQ multiplex PCR. The data show 920 or so clones, almost 70% seen once. The input for sequencing was CD8+ T cells from blood, taken at baseline. All receptors derive from a human donor with classical Hodgkin lymphoma.

CDR3 nucleotide sequence: TGTGCCTGGAGTGGCACAGGCTCTTCTGGGGATACGCAGTATTTT. Translating gives CAWSGTGSSGDTQYF. The genes are TRBV30 and TRBJ2-3, with a tentative D call TRBD1 (5 bases). Trimming left V 1 base short and J 6 bases short, with 17 bases between. CDR1 is GTSNPN and CDR2 is SVGIG in the germline V gene (reference sequence). This CDR3 has 15 residues.

The chain combines TRBV6-6 with TRBJ2-5; TRBD1 aligns across 10 bases. The CDR3 totals 16 residues. The germline gives CDR1 MNHNY, CDR2 SVGAGI (reference sequence). V trimming: 7 bases; J trimming: 0 bases; junction bases outside the gene matches: 8. CDR3 coding DNA: TGTGCCAGCACCACGGGACAGGGGACGTACCAAGAGACCCAGTACTTC. Amino acids: CASTTGQGTYQETQYF.

The chain links TRBV7-6 to TRBJ2-7; TRBD1 matches 7 bases. Germline V CDR1 and CDR2: SGHVS, FNYEAQ. V lost 2 bases to trimming and J lost 2 bases; unmatched junction nucleotides: 9. This CDR3 is 16 amino acids long. The CDR3 nucleotides are TGTGCCAGCAGCTTAAGTGGGGACAGCATAACCTACGAGCAGTACTTC. It encodes CASSLSGDSITYEQYF.

The chain employs TRBV6-6 and TRBJ2-5; D is perhaps TRBD2 (6 bases). Germline loops: CDR1 MNHNY, CDR2 SVGAGI (reference sequence). The CDR3 is 14 residues long. Trimming stripped 6 bases from V and 0 bases from J, with 11 bases between. CDR3 in DNA: TGTGCCAGCAGCCAGGGACTGTACCAAGAGACCCAGTACTTC. It encodes CASSQGLYQETQYF.

V and J are TRBV6-1 and TRBJ2-1; tentatively, D is TRBD2 (5 bases). Trimming left V 2 bases short and J 3 bases short, with 14 bases between. CDR1 and CDR2 from the germline V gene are MNHNS and SASEGT. The CDR3 is 16 amino acids. The CDR3 DNA reads TGTGCCAGCAGTGAAACCGGGGTCCCCCGCTACAATGAGCAGTTCTTC. Encoded protein: CASSETGVPRYNEQFF.

The chain carries TRBV27 and TRBJ1-2; D unclear. V dropped 6 bases and J dropped 2 bases, with 13 bases sitting between them. The CDR3 is made up of 14 amino acids. Germline CDR1 reads MNHEY; CDR2 reads SMNVEV (reference sequence). This chain's CDR3 is CASRGTPLNYGYTF. CDR3 DNA sequence: TGTGCCAGCAGAGGAACTCCTCTCAACTATGGCTACACCTTC.

The chain combines TRBV5-1 with TRBJ2-7, with TRBD1 matching over 8 bases. Trimming took 2 bases from V and 2 from J; bases not matched to a gene: 6. This CDR3 is 15 amino acids long. CDR1 SGHRS and CDR2 YFSETQ come from the germline V gene. For the CDR3, the DNA is TGCGCCAGCAGCTTCACAGGGGGAAACACCTACGAGCAGTACTTC. Its protein product is CASSFTGGNTYEQYF.